The 25 T cell receptor beta chains in this list originate from one sample, sequenced in a study of blood T cell repertoires in COVID-19. Here immunoSEQ multiplex PCR was the method, and the copy in TCRdb shows in-frame clones only, minus some. The repertoire has about 150,000 clones, 86% of them found once; the top ten carry about 4.4%. Sequencing was done on a sample of PBMCs or T cells enriched from blood (not recorded which). Receptor source: a man in his fifties or sixties who had recovered from COVID-19.

This clone was recorded only once. This chain connects TRBV7-2 to TRBJ1-2; D might be TRBD1 (5 bases). V lost 4 bases, J lost 8 bases, and 17 bases lay in between. Germline lookup yields CDR1 SGHTA and CDR2 FQGNSA. There are 14 residues in the CDR3. The CDR3 sequence: CASSSLGGKLGYTF. CDR3 DNA sequence: TGTGCCAGCAGCTCCCTGGGGGGAAAGTTGGGCTACACCTTC.

The chain uses TRBV7-2 and TRBJ2-3; a possible D gene is TRBD1 (6 bases). V was cut by 3 bases and J by 1 base, with 11 bases left in between. Per the germline V gene, CDR1 is SGHTA and CDR2 is FQGNSA. The CDR3 loop spans 15 amino acids. The CDR3 DNA reads as TGTGCCAGCAGCTTGCAGGACAGTCGCACAGATACGCAGTATTTT. Its protein product is CASSLQDSRTDTQYF.

The rearrangement links TRBV28 to TRBJ2-5, with D unresolved. Germline CDR1 is MDHEN and CDR2 is SYDVKM. The CDR3 is 12 amino acids. The V end was cut by 10 bases, the J end by 5 bases, with 14 bases between. CDR3 sequence (DNA): TGTGCCACCCATTCTGGGCTGGAGACCCAGTACTTC. This sequence encodes CATHSGLETQYF.

This clone has only a few counts. The gene calls are TRBV7-3 and TRBJ1-1; no firm D call. This CDR3 is built from 14 residues. V was cut by 0 bases and J by 3 bases, with 8 bases left in between. Germline CDR1 SGHTA, CDR2 FQGTGA. CDR3 bases: TGTGCCAGCAGCTTAACCGGGGTGGACACTGAAGCTTTCTTT. Protein sequence: CASSLTGVDTEAFF.

The V gene is TRBV18, the J gene TRBJ2-3, with 14 bases matching TRBD2. With V trimmed by 1 base and J by 4 bases, 1 base remained unmatched. From germline, CDR1 is KGHSH and CDR2 LQKENI. This CDR3 has 16 residues. CDR3 sequence reads: CASSPRLAGGADTQYF. DNA of the CDR3: TGTGCCAGCTCACCACGACTAGCGGGAGGGGCAGATACGCAGTATTTT.

The chain combines TRBV5-1 with TRBJ2-1; 10 bases agree with TRBD2. The CDR3 is made up of 15 amino acids. With 0 bases clipped from V and 15 bases from J, the junction kept 12 bases outside the gene matches. Germline CDR1 and CDR2: SGHRS and YFSETQ. For the CDR3, the DNA is TGCGCCAGCAGCTTGGCCGGGACTAGCGAAGAGAGGGGGTTCTTC. It codes for CASSLAGTSEERGFF.

The chain carries TRBV3-1 (or the pseudogene TRBV3-2) and TRBJ1-6; unclear D gene. The CDR3 is 16 amino acids. Per the germline V gene, CDR1 is LGHDT and CDR2 is YNNKEL (reference sequence). V shed 4 bases and J shed 0 bases, with 10 bases lying between them. CDR3 nucleotide sequence: TGTGCCAGCAGCCCACTCTTGAGCTCCTATAATTCACCCCTCCACTTT. It codes for CASSPLLSSYNSPLHF.

The rearrangement uses TRBV20-1 and TRBJ2-1, with 14 bases that match TRBD2. The trim removed 3 bases at V and 0 bases at J, leaving 7 bases unmatched. The CDR3 sequence is 18 residues long. Germline V gene data show CDR1 as DFQATT and CDR2 as SNEGSKA (reference sequence). The CDR3 DNA is TGCAGTGCTAGTAGGGGACTAGCGGGAGACCCCTCCTACAATGAGCAGTTCTTC. Amino acids: CSASRGLAGDPSYNEQFF.

The V gene is TRBV7-8, the J gene TRBJ2-5; 7 bases agree with TRBD2. The germline V gene has CDR1 SGHVS and CDR2 FQNEAQ. This CDR3 spans 15 amino acids. Trimming cost V 0 bases and J 2 bases; bases outside gene matches: 3. As DNA, the CDR3 is TGTGCCAGCAGCTTAGCGGGACTACCTCAAGAGACCCAGTACTTC. Its protein product is CASSLAGLPQETQYF. The full variable domain, with the rest looked up from reference TRBV7-8 and TRBJ2-5, is GAGVSQSPRYKVAKRGQDVALRCDPISGHVSLFWYQQALGQGPEFLTYFQNEAQLDKSGLPSDRFFAERPEGSVSTLKIQRTQQEDSAVYLCASSLAGLPQETQYFGPGTRLLVL.

This sequence joins TRBV18 and TRBJ1-4; TRBD1 matches 7 bases. V trimming: 5 bases; J trimming: 2 bases; junction bases outside the gene matches: 5. Germline V gene data show CDR1 as KGHSH and CDR2 as LQKENI. The CDR3 is 15 residues long. The CDR3 nucleotides read TGTGCCAGCTCAGCGACAGGGCTCACTAATGAAAAACTGTTTTTT. Translating gives CASSATGLTNEKLFF.

The chain links TRBV30 to TRBJ1-1; no definite D call. This CDR3 has 13 residues. The germline V gene has CDR1 GTSNPN and CDR2 SVGIG (reference sequence). V dropped 1 base and J dropped 0 bases, with 6 bases sitting between them. In DNA, the CDR3 is TGTGCCTGGAGTGGTCCATTGAACACTGAAGCTTTCTTT. Protein product: CAWSGPLNTEAFF. The entire variable domain, with the rest obtained from reference TRBV30 and TRBJ1-1, is as follows: SQTIHQWPATLVQPVGSPLSLECTVEGTSNPNLYWYRQAAGRGLQLLFYSVGIGQISSEVPQNLSASRPQDRQFILSSKKLLLSDSGFYLCAWSGPLNTEAFFGQGTRLTVV.

The rearrangement joins TRBV7-2 to TRBJ2-3; no definite D call. V lost 3 bases and J 4 bases, leaving 5 bases between the germline ends. Looked up from germline, CDR1 is SGHTA and CDR2 is FQGNSA. The CDR3 runs 12 residues. CDR3 DNA sequence: TGTGCCAGCAGCTTTCGCGCAGATACGCAGTATTTT. It encodes CASSFRADTQYF.

The chain joins TRBV28 to TRBJ1-2, with D possibly TRBD1 on 5 matching bases. This CDR3 region has 15 residues. The ends were cut back, 6 bases at V and 4 bases at J, with 18 bases in the middle. The germline V gene has CDR1 MDHEN and CDR2 SYDVKM. This CDR3 reads CASSPQGGRIYGYTF. CDR3 DNA: TGTGCCAGCAGCCCCCAGGGAGGGCGAATCTATGGCTACACCTTC.

V gene TRBV27 combines with J gene TRBJ1-1; TRBD1 matches 10 bases. With V trimmed by 5 bases and J by 3 bases, 6 bases remained unmatched. Germline CDR1 reads MNHEY; CDR2 reads SMNVEV (reference sequence). CDR3 length: 15 amino acids. CDR3 protein: CASSPGQGGYTEAFF. The CDR3 DNA reads as TGTGCCAGCAGTCCCGGACAGGGGGGGTACACTGAAGCTTTCTTT.

This clone occurred once. The chain carries TRBV25-1 and TRBJ1-6, with D uncertain. V gave up 0 bases and J gave up 14 bases, with 11 bases separating them. The germline V gene has CDR1 MGHDK and CDR2 SYGVNS. This CDR3 region has 13 residues. The CDR3 protein is CASSEYVSEALHF. DNA for the CDR3: TGTGCCAGCAGTGAATATGTCTCCGAGGCCCTCCACTTT.

The CDR3 DNA reads as TGCGCCAGCAGCACCACAGGGGGTAATTCACCCCTCCACTTT. The encoded protein is CASSTTGGNSPLHF. The chain couples TRBV5-1 to TRBJ1-6, with 8 bases fitting TRBD1. CDR1 and CDR2 (germline): SGHRS, YFSETQ. V shed 4 bases, J shed 6 bases, and the junction held 3 bases outside the gene matches. The CDR3 runs to 14 residues.

V gene TRBV5-6 combines with J gene TRBJ2-5; a weak D match, TRBD2 (7 bases). The CDR3 extends over 17 amino acids. Looked up from germline, CDR1 is SGHDT and CDR2 is YYEEEE. The V gene lost 1 base and the J gene lost 1 base, with 17 bases spanning the gap. The CDR3 is CASSLKAGALLQETQYF. DNA for the CDR3: TGTGCCAGCAGCTTGAAGGCGGGGGCCCTTCTCCAAGAGACCCAGTACTTC.

The sample holds a few counts of this clone. This chain uses TRBV18 with TRBJ2-7; D is possibly TRBD1 (5 bases). CDR3 length: 12 amino acids. V was clipped by 3 bases and J by 4 bases, with 7 bases between them. Germline V gene sequence: CDR1 KGHSH, CDR2 LQKENI. The CDR3 DNA follows: TGTGCCAGCTCACCGGACATGTACGAGCAGTACGTC. Protein: CASSPDMYEQYV.

The chain has TRBV14 and TRBJ2-5, with 9 bases lining up with TRBD1. Germline V gene sequence: CDR1 SGHDN, CDR2 FVKESK. V trimming: 3 bases; J trimming: 4 bases; junction bases outside the gene matches: 6. The CDR3 length is 15 residues. CDR3 nucleotide sequence: TGTGCCAGCAGCCATAAAACAGGGGGCGCAGAGACCCAGTACTTC. Its protein is CASSHKTGGAETQYF.

The gene calls are TRBV27 and TRBJ2-2, with 9 bases matching TRBD2. The CDR3 has 17 residues. The V segment lost 0 bases and the J segment 7 bases; nucleotides outside the gene matches: 9. Germline assignment: CDR1 MNHEY and CDR2 SMNVEV (reference sequence). The CDR3 is CASSLSAPSGIGGELFF. The CDR3 DNA sequence: TGTGCCAGCAGTTTATCGGCCCCTAGCGGGATTGGCGGGGAGCTGTTTTTT.

This clone was found a few times. V usage is TRBV15 and J usage is TRBJ2-1, with TRBD1 identical over 7 bases. The germline V gene encodes CDR1 LNHNV and CDR2 YYDKDF (reference sequence). This CDR3 is 16 amino acids long. Trimming removed 0 bases from V and 9 bases from J; junction bases left unmatched: 11. CDR3 DNA: TGTGCCACCAGCAGAGATCTGGTACAGGGGCTGGGTGAGCAGTTCTTC. Translation: CATSRDLVQGLGEQFF.

This rearrangement joins TRBV9 to TRBJ2-7; D may be TRBD2 (6 bases). The CDR3 extends over 14 amino acids. The V end was cut by 0 bases, the J end by 2 bases, with 9 bases between. Germline V gene lookup returns CDR1 SGDLS and CDR2 YYNGEE. The CDR3 here is CASSVAGGTYEQYF. The CDR3, as DNA: TGTGCCAGCAGCGTAGCTGGCGGGACCTACGAGCAGTACTTC.

The CDR3 nucleotides are TGCGCCAGCAGCCGTACGGGACAGGGGCCCTATGGCTACACCTTC. Its protein is CASSRTGQGPYGYTF. V gene TRBV5-1 combines with J gene TRBJ1-2; TRBD1 matches 10 bases. Germline V lookup: CDR1 SGHRS, CDR2 YFSETQ. J lost 4 bases, V lost 4 bases, and 7 bases had no gene match. This CDR3 has 15 residues.

The chain uses TRBV10-3 and TRBJ2-7; TRBD1 matches at 7 bases. Germline CDR1 and CDR2: ENHRY and SYGVKD. Trimming took 8 bases from V and 5 from J; bases not matched to a gene: 6. This CDR3 region has 12 residues. The chain's CDR3 is CAIGGQANEQYF. The CDR3 nucleotides are TGTGCCATCGGAGGACAGGCAAACGAGCAGTACTTC.

The chain joins TRBV25-1 to TRBJ1-4; D is possibly TRBD1 (5 bases). Between the trimmed V and J ends, which lost 4 bases and 10 bases, there was a span of 13 bases. This CDR3 is 13 amino acids long. Germline V CDR1 and CDR2: MGHDK, SYGVNS. The CDR3 bases are TGTGCCAGCAGTGGTGGCGGGACCCTAAAACTGTTTTTT. This translates into CASSGGGTLKLFF.